This TCR beta chain appears in the sequencing data of a study of Graves' ophthalmopathy and Graves' hyperthyroidism. Scientists amplified the TCR beta CDR3 regions from RNA transcripts. A first-round RT-PCR used HTBI primers, followed by a second-round multiplex PCR. TCRdb reprocessed the multiplex PCR reads via MiXCR and lists one record per CDR3 protein. The table shows about 480,000 distinct CDR3 sequences, with around 15% occurring only once. This clonotype was seen only a few times. This CDR3 has 15 residues. Germline V gives CDR1 LNHDA, CDR2 SQIVND (reference sequence). Trimming removed 3 bases at V and 0 bases at J, with 11 bases between.

The chain is built from TRBV19 and TRBJ1-1; D gene ambiguous. Sequenced sample: blood. This sequence originates from a woman in her 30s with Graves' ophthalmopathy. The CDR3 DNA sequence: TGTGCCAGTAGTATTGACAACAACTTGAACACTGAAGCTTTCTTT. This sequence encodes CASSIDNNLNTEAFF.